This T cell receptor (beta chain) was documented in a study of Tregs in tolerant kidney transplant recipients. Study overall: Mixed chimerism was transient after nonmyeloablative marrow transplants from related graft donors. Overall study findings and caveats: Biological reproducibility was not directly addressed in this study.

There are 14 residues in the CDR3. The germline V gene encodes CDR1 SNHLY and CDR2 FYNNEI. J was trimmed by 4 bases and V by 7 bases; bases with no gene match: 7. Points on this clone: The target antigen is unknown.

An overnight rest at 37°C with approximately 210 IU/ml IL-2 preceded regulatory T cell sorting from thawed PBMCs. TCRdb's copy holds only in-frame clones and misses some; the assay was immunoSEQ multiplex PCR. The repertoire has around 78,000 clones, 91% of them found once; the top ten carry approximately 0.35%. Here the sequenced sample was Tregs from blood, taken before the transplant. The V gene is TRBV2, the J gene TRBJ2-1; 7 bases map to TRBD2. The clonotype was recovered from a human donor who received a combined kidney and bone marrow transplant. This chain's CDR3 is CASIALAEYNEQFF. CDR3 bases: TGTGCCAGCATCGCCCTAGCGGAATACAATGAGCAGTTCTTC.